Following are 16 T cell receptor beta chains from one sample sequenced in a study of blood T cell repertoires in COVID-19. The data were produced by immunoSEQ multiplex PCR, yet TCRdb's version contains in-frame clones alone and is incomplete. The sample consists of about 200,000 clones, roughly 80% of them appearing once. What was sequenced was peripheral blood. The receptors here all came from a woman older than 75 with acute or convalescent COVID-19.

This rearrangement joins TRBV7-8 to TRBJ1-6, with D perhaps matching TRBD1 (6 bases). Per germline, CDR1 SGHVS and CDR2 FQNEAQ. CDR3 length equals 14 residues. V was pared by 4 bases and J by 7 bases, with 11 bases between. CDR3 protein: CASSYGQSNSPLHF. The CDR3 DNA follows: TGTGCCAGCAGCTACGGACAGTCGAATTCACCCCTCCACTTT. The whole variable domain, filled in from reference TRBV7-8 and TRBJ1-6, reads GAGVSQSPRYKVAKRGQDVALRCDPISGHVSLFWYQQALGQGPEFLTYFQNEAQLDKSGLPSDRFFAERPEGSVSTLKIQRTQQEDSAVYLCASSYGQSNSPLHFGNGTRLTVT.

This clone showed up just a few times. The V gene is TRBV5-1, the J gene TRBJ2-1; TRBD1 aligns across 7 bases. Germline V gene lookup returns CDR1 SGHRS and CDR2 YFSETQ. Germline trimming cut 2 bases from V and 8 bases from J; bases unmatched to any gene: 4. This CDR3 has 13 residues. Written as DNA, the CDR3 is TGCGCCAGCAGCTTCCGCCAGGGGGATGAGCAGTTCTTC. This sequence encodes CASSFRQGDEQFF.

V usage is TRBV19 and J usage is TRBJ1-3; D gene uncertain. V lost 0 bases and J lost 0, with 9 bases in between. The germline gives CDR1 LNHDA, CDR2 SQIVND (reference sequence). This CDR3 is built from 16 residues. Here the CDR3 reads CASSIEEQISGNTIYF. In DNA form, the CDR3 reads TGTGCCAGTAGTATAGAAGAACAGATCTCTGGAAACACCATATATTTT.

This chain's CDR3 is CAWRQGTNTGELFF. In DNA, the CDR3 is TGTGCCTGGAGGCAGGGGACCAACACCGGGGAGCTGTTTTTT. V and J are TRBV30 and TRBJ2-2; tentative D call: TRBD1 (6 bases). The V end lost 3 bases, the J end lost 2 bases, and 10 bases lay between the germline ends. The CDR3 is 14 amino acids. The germline CDR1 and CDR2 sequences are GTSNPN and SVGIG (reference sequence).

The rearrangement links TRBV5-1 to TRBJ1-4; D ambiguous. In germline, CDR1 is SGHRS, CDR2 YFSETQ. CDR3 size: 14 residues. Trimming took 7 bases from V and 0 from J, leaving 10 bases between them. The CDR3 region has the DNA TGCGCCAGCCGTACAGAAGCAACTAATGAAAAACTGTTTTTT. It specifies CASRTEATNEKLFF.

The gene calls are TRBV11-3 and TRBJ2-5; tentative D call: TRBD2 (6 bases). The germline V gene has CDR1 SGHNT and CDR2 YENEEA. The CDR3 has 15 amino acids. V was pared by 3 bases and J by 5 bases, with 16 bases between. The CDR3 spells CASSFRSGYLETQYF. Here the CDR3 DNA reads TGTGCCAGCAGCTTTCGCAGCGGGTACTTGGAGACCCAGTACTTC.

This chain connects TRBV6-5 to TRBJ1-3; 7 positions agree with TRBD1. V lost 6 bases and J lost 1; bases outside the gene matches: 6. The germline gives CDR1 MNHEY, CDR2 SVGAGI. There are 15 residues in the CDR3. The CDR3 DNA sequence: TGTGCCAGCAGGAGAACAGGGGATTCTGGAAACACCATATATTTT. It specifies CASRRTGDSGNTIYF.

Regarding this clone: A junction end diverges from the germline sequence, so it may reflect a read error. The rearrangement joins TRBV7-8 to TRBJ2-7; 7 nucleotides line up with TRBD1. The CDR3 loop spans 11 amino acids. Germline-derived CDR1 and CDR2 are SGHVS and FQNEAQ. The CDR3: CASSRQGHQSF. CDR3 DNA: TGTGCCAGCAGCCGACAGGGCCACCAATCCTTC. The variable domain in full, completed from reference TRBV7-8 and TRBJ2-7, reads GAGVSQSPRYKVAKRGQDVALRCDPISGHVSLFWYQQALGQGPEFLTYFQNEAQLDKSGLPSDRFFAERPEGSVSTLKIQRTQQEDSAVYLCASSRQGHQSFGPGTRLTVT.

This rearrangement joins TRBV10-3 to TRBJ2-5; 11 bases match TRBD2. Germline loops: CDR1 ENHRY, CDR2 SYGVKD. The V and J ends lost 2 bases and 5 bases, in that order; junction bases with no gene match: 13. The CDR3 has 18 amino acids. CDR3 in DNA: TGTGCCATCAGTGAGGGCTCTGTCGGACTAGCGGGTCGGGAGACCCAGTACTTC. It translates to CAISEGSVGLAGRETQYF.

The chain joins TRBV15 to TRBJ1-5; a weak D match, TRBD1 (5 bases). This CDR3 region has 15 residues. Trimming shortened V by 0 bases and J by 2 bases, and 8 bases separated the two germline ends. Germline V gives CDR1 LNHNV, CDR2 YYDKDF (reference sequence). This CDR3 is CATSRDRVGNQPQHF. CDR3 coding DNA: TGTGCCACCAGCAGAGACAGGGTTGGCAATCAGCCCCAGCATTTT.

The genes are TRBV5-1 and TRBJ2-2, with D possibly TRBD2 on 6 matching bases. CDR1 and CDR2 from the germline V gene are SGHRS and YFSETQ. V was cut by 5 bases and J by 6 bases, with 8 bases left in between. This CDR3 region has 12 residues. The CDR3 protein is CASRAGAGELFF. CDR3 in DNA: TGCGCCAGCAGAGCGGGTGCCGGGGAGCTGTTTTTT.

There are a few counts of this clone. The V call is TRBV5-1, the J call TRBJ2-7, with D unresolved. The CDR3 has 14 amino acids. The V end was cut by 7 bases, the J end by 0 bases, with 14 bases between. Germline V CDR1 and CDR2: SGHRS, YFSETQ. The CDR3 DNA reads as TGCGCCAGCGCGGCGTATCCCTCCTCCTACGAGCAGTACTTC. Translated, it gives CASAAYPSSYEQYF.

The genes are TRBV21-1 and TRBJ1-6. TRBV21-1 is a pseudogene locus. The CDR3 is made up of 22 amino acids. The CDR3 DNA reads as TGTGCCAGCAGCAAAGTTTTAGGGTCGGGGGACCTAGCTTGGTCCTATAATTCACCCCTCCACTTT. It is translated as CASSKVLGSGDLAWSYNSPLHF.

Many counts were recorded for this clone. Here the CDR3 reads CASSLDPGQGNTGELFF. CDR3 nucleotide sequence: TGCGCCAGCAGCTTGGATCCGGGACAGGGGAACACCGGGGAGCTGTTTTTT. The chain couples TRBV5-1 to TRBJ2-2; 9 nucleotides agree with TRBD1. Germline V gives CDR1 SGHRS, CDR2 YFSETQ. There are 17 residues in the CDR3. V was pared by 0 bases and J by 1 base, with 4 bases of the junction left unmatched.

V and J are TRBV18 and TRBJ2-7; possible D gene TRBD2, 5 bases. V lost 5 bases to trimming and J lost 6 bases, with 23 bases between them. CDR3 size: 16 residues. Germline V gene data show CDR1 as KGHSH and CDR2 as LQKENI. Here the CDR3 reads CASSIPTGSVGFEQYF. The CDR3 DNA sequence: TGTGCCAGCTCAATCCCCACGGGGTCAGTGGGTTTCGAGCAGTACTTC.

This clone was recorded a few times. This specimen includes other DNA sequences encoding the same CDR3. The CDR3 DNA follows: TGTGCCAGCTCACCGACAGAGAACACTGAAGCTTTCTTT. This encodes CASSPTENTEAFF. This chain uses TRBV18 with TRBJ1-1; TRBD1 might be the D (5 bases). V was cut by 3 bases and J by 1 base, with 6 bases left in between. There are 13 residues in the CDR3. Germline CDR1 KGHSH, CDR2 LQKENI.